This TCR beta chain appears in the sequencing data of a study of blood T cell repertoires in COVID-19. At the level of the study: Some COVID-19 samples were acute and others convalescent; all came from the United States, Italy and Spain. PBMCs, B-cell-depleted T cells, or T cells provided the cDNA or gDNA that made up the material.

Original data processing: The authors estimated nucleated cell counts from reference gene primer amplification. The repertoire was sequenced with immunoSEQ multiplex PCR; TCRdb's copy has only in-frame clones and lacks some. V and J calls and clone size are copied from that table; D and trimming were computed from the DNA. The sample carries about 500,000 clones, roughly nine tenths recorded once. Seattle cases were enrolled at active infection and followed longitudinally. Trimming took 2 bases from V and 4 from J; bases not matched to a gene: 2. The CDR3 length is 16 residues. CDR1 is KGHDR, CDR2 SFDVKD, per germline.

This chain uses TRBV24-1 with TRBJ2-2; TRBD1 matches at 11 bases. The sequencing input was peripheral blood. This receptor was obtained from a man younger than 30 with COVID-19, enrolled during active disease. In nucleotides, the CDR3 is TGTGCCACCAGTGATTCCGGGACAGGGGGCACCGGGGAGCTGTTTTTT. Its translation is CATSDSGTGGTGELFF.